The table lists the clone carrying this T cell receptor (beta chain) with many counts. Molecules of cDNA were individually given unique molecular identifiers that were attached to them. TCRdb reprocessed the 5' RACE reads with MiXCR, giving one entry per CDR3 protein. This sample has tens of thousands of distinct CDR3 sequences, with 5.6% found just once. The CDR3 covers 12 residues. In germline, CDR1 is KGHSH, CDR2 LQKENI. The trim removed 3 bases at V and 15 bases at J, leaving 8 bases unmatched. This specimen belongs to a study of early T cells in non-severe SARS-CoV-2 infection. In the study overall: Whole-blood bulk RNA, unsorted, was sequenced, and chains were unpaired.

The rearrangement uses TRBV18 and TRBJ2-1, with 7 bases aligning to TRBD1. The sample comprised whole blood. The TCR was taken from an adult who was a healthcare worker with PCR-confirmed SARS-CoV-2 infection or an uninfected control (not recorded which). Here the CDR3 DNA reads TGTGCCAGCTCACCGATCCGAAGACAGGGGTTCTTC. Translating gives CASSPIRRQGFF.